A single sample gave rise to the 10 T cell receptor beta chains below, sequenced in a study of blood T cells in healthy people across ages. A second PCR, run for about 6 to 11 cycles, used a sample-barcoded 5' primer plus a J-beta primer mix. TCRdb fed the 5' RACE reads into MiXCR, producing one record per CDR3 protein. The table records around 690,000 distinct CDR3 sequences, roughly 50% of them present only once. Sample: blood. All receptors derive from a man aged 55 to 70 in good health.

This clonotype was detected only a few times. The chain carries TRBV7-2 and TRBJ2-1; no clear D gene. V lost 4 bases to trimming and J lost 7 bases, with 17 bases between them. The CDR3 runs to 15 residues. Germline CDR1 is SGHTA and CDR2 is FQGNSA. The DNA for the CDR3 is TGTGCCAGCAGCTCCCAAATCCTTACTCTTAATGAGCAGTTCTTC. Its protein product is CASSSQILTLNEQFF.

As to this clonotype: A junction end diverges from the germline sequence, so it may reflect a read error. The V and J genes are TRBV6-5 and TRBJ1-2; D may be TRBD1 (5 bases). Germline-derived CDR1 and CDR2 are MNHEY and SVGAGI. The CDR3 covers 14 residues. The CDR3 DNA reads as TGTGCTAGCAGCCCCCTGGGGGGGAACTATGGCTACACCTTC. It translates to CASSPLGGNYGYTF.

This chain uses TRBV6-1 with TRBJ2-1; 12 positions match TRBD2. V trimming: 9 bases; J trimming: 2 bases; junction bases outside the gene matches: 5. From germline, CDR1 is MNHNS and CDR2 SASEGT. The CDR3 length is 15 residues. CDR3 loop: CASALAGGPYNEQFF. DNA for the CDR3: TGTGCCAGTGCTCTAGCGGGGGGGCCCTACAATGAGCAGTTCTTC.

The V gene is TRBV20-1, the J gene TRBJ2-7; D possibly uses TRBD1 or TRBD2 (7 bases each). V lost 4 bases and J lost 3, with 19 bases in between. The CDR3 consists of 15 residues. CDR1 DFQATT and CDR2 SNEGSKA come from the germline V gene (reference sequence). CDR3 amino acids: CSATGEGALFYEQYF. In DNA form, the CDR3 reads TGCAGTGCTACAGGGGAGGGGGCCCTCTTCTACGAGCAGTACTTC.

The genes are TRBV20-1 and TRBJ1-2; 7 bases are shared with TRBD1. The V and J ends lost 6 bases and 4 bases, in that order; junction bases with no gene match: 5. Germline V gene lookup returns CDR1 DFQATT and CDR2 SNEGSKA (reference sequence). This CDR3 contains 12 residues. Written as DNA, the CDR3 is TGCAGTGCCAAACAGGGGACCTATGGCTACACCTTC. Translated: CSAKQGTYGYTF.

In regard to this clonotype: A read error may account for a junction end that differs from germline. V usage is TRBV29-1 and J usage is TRBJ2-7; no reliable D call. CDR3 size: 14 residues. Germline V gene lookup returns CDR1 SQVTM and CDR2 ANQGSEA. The CDR3 loop is CSVEGPRNPYEQYF. CDR3 nucleotide sequence: TGCAGCGTAGAAGGTCCGAGAAATCCCTACGAGCAGTACTTC.

The V call is TRBV25-1, the J call TRBJ2-6; unclear D gene. This CDR3 contains 13 residues. Germline CDR1 reads MGHDK; CDR2 reads SYGVNS. V shed 4 bases and J shed 3 bases, with 4 bases lying between them. This CDR3 is CASSGRGANVLTF. CDR3 nucleotides: TGTGCCAGCAGTGGGCGTGGGGCCAACGTCCTGACTTTC.

This clonotype was recorded a few times. The V and J genes are TRBV5-1 and TRBJ2-7, with D unclear. This CDR3 is built from 12 residues. Looked up from germline, CDR1 is SGHRS and CDR2 is YFSETQ. With 5 bases removed from V and 3 bases from J, the gap between germline ends came to 9 bases. CDR3 in amino acids: CASRVDSYEQYF. The CDR3 nucleotides are TGCGCCAGCAGAGTTGATAGCTACGAGCAGTACTTC. The full variable domain, with the rest looked up from reference TRBV5-1 and TRBJ2-7, is KAGVTQTPRYLIKTRGQQVTLSCSPISGHRSVSWYQQTPGQGLQFLFEYFSETQRNKGNFPGRFSGRQFSNSRSEMNVSTLELGDSALYLCASRVDSYEQYFGPGTRLTVT.

This clonotype was seen once. V usage is TRBV7-9 and J usage is TRBJ2-1, with TRBD2 identical over 12 bases. The CDR3 length is 17 residues. CDR1 SEHNR and CDR2 FQNEAQ come from the germline V gene (reference sequence). V was pared by 5 bases and J by 5 bases, with 10 bases of the junction left unmatched. The CDR3 bases are TGTGCCAGCAGCCCGCACGGGCTAGCGGGGGGGCACAATGAGCAGTTCTTC. Its protein product is CASSPHGLAGGHNEQFF.

This chain joins TRBV29-1 and TRBJ2-1, with 9 bases identical to TRBD1. This CDR3 region has 13 residues. V gave up 1 base and J gave up 9 bases; unmatched junction bases: 4. Germline V gene sequence: CDR1 SQVTM, CDR2 ANQGSEA. CDR3 DNA sequence: TGCAGCGTTGAAGGGACAGGGGCGTCTGAGCAGTTCTTC. As protein: CSVEGTGASEQFF.